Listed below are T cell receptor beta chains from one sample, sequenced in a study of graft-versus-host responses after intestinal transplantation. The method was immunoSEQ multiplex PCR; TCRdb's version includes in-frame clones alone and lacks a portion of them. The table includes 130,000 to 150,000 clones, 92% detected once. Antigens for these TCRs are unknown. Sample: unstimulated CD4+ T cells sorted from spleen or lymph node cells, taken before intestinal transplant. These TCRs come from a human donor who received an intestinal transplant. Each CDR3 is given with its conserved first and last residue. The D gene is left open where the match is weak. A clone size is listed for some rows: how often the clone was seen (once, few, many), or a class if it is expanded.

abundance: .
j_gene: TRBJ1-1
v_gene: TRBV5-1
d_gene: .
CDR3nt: TGCGCCAGCAGCCTTGCTGGATTGGACACTGAAGCTTTCTTT
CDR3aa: CASSLAGLDTEAFF

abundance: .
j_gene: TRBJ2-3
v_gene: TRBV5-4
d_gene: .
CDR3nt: TGTGCCAGCAGCTTAAAAGGGCGCCCTCCCACAGATACGCAGTATTTT
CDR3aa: CASSLKGRPPTDTQYF

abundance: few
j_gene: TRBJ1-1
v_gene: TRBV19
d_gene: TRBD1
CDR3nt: TGTGCCAGTAGGATGTCCGGGACAGTGAACACTGAAGCTTTCTTT
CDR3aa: CASRMSGTVNTEAFF

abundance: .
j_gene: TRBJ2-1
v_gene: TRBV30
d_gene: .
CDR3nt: TGTGCCTGGAAGTCAATCAGGAAAAACAATGAGCAGTTCTTC
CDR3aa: CAWKSIRKNNEQFF

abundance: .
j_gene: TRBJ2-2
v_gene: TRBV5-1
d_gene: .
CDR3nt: TGCGCCAGCAGCTTAGGTGACGGGGAGCTGTTTTTT
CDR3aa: CASSLGDGELFF

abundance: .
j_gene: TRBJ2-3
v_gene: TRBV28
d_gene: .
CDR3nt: TGTGCCAGCAGCTCCGGGACGTTTAGCACAGATACGCAGTATTTT
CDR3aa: CASSSGTFSTDTQYF

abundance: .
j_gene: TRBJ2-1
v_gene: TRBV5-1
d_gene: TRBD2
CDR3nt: TGCGCCAGCAGCTTGGCCCGCGCTAGCGGGAGGGCCAATGAGCAGTTCTTC
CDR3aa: CASSLARASGRANEQFF

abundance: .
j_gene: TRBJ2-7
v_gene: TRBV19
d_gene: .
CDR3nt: TGTGCCAGTATGGGCCCTGGGTACGAGCAGTACTTC
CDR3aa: CASMGPGYEQYF

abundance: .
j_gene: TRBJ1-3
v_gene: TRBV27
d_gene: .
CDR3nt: TGTGCCAGCAGTTCTGGAAACACCATATATTTT
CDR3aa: CASSSGNTIYF

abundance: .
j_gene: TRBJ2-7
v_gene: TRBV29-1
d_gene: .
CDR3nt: TGCAGCGTTGTCAGGGAGGTAGGTTACGAGCAGTACTTC
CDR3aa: CSVVREVGYEQYF

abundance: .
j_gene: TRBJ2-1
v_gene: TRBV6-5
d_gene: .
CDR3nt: TGTGCCAGCAGTCCTTATCTAGCCAATGAGCAGTTCTTC
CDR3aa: CASSPYLANEQFF

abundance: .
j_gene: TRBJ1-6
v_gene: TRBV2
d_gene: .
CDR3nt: TGTGCCAGCAGTGAGGTCAGGTCCCGTTCACCCCTCCACTTT
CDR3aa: CASSEVRSRSPLHF

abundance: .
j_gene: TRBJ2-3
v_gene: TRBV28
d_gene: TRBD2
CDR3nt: TGTGCCAGCAGTTTCCTAGCGGGCCGCACAGATACGCAGTATTTT
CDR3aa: CASSFLAGRTDTQYF

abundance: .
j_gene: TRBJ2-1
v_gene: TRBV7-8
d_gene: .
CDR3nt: TGTGCCAGCAGCCTCCGGGACGCTAATGAGCAGTTCTTC
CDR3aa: CASSLRDANEQFF

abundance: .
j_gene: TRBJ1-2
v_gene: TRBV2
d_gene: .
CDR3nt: TGTGCCACCCGGCGTAGATTATTCGATGGCTACACCTTC
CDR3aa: CATRRRLFDGYTF

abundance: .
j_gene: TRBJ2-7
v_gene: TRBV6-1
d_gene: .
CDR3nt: TGTGCCAGCGATCGTTACTACGAGCAGTACTTC
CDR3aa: CASDRYYEQYF

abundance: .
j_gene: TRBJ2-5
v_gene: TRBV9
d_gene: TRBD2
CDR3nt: TGTGCCAGCAGCGTAGCTGATAGCGGGCCTTCAGAGACCCAGTACTTC
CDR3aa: CASSVADSGPSETQYF

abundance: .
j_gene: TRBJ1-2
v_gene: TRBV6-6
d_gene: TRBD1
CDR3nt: TGTGCCAGCAGTTACGAGGCACAGGGGAATGGCTACACCTTC
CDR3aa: CASSYEAQGNGYTF

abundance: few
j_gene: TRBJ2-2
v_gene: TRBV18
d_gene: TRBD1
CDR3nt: TGTGCCAGCTCACCCGGACAGGGAGGCACCGGGGAGCTGTTTTTT
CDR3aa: CASSPGQGGTGELFF

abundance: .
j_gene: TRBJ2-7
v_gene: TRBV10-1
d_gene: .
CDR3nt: TGCGCCAGCAGTGGGGCTCGGGGAGCCTACGAGCAGTACTTC
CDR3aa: CASSGARGAYEQYF

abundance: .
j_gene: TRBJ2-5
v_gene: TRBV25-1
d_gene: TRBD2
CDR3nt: TGTGCCAGCTCGGGACTAGCGGGAGAAACCCAGTACTTC
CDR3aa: CASSGLAGETQYF

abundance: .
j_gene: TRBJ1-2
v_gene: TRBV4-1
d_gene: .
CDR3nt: TGCGCCAGCAGGGCAGAGGGGACACAGGCATACTATGGCTACACCTTC
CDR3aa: CASRAEGTQAYYGYTF

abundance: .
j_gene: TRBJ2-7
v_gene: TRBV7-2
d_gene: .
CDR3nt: TGTGCCAGCAGCCTACAGGTAAAGTCCTCCTACGAGCAGTACTTC
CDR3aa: CASSLQVKSSYEQYF

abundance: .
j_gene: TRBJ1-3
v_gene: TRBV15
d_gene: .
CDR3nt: TGTGCCACCAGCAGCCTCGGGACGACGACCTGGAACACCATATATTTT
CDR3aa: CATSSLGTTTWNTIYF

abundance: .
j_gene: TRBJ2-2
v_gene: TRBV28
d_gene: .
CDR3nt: TGTGCCAGCAGTTTTCGGCGTTACACCGGGGAGCTGTTTTTT
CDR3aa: CASSFRRYTGELFF

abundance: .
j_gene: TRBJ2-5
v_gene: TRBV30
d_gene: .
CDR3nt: TGTGCCTGGACCTCGGGAGTAGGAGAGACCCAGTACTTC
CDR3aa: CAWTSGVGETQYF

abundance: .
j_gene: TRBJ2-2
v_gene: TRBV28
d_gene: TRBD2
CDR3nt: TGTGCCAGCAAGGGTAGCGGGAGTATTAGCACCGGGGAGCTGTTTTTT
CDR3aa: CASKGSGSISTGELFF

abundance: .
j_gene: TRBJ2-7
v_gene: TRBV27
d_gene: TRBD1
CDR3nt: TGTGCCAGCAGTTTAATTCAGGGGGCAAGGGCCTACGAGCAGTACTTC
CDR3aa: CASSLIQGARAYEQYF

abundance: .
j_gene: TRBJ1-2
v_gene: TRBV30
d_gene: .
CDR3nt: TGTGCCTGGAGTGTACGTCGAGGCAGGGGCCTGCTCGGCTACACCTTC
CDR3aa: CAWSVRRGRGLLGYTF

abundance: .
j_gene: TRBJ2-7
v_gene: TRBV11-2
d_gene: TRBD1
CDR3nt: TGTGCCAGCAGCTCCCGACAGGGCAGGTACGAGCAGTACTTC
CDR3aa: CASSSRQGRYEQYF

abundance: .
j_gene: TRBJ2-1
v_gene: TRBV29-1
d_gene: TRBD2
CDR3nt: TGCAGCGTTTGGCTAGCGGACTCCTACAATGAGCAGTTCTTC
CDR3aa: CSVWLADSYNEQFF

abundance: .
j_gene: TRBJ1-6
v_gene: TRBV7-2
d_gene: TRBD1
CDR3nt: TGTGCCAGCAGCTCCGGACAGGGCAAAACCATCCACTTT
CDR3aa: CASSSGQGKTIHF

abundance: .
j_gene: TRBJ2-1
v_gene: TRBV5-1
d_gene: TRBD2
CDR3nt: TGCGCCAGCAGCGCGGGACTAGCGGGGCTCTACAATGAGCAGTTCTTC
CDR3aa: CASSAGLAGLYNEQFF

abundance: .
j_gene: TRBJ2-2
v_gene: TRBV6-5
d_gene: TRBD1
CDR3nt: TGTGCCAGCAGTTACCCTACAGGGGGTGGTACCGGGGAGCTGTTTTTT
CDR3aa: CASSYPTGGGTGELFF

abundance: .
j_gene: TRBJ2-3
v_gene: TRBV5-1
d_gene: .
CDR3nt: TGCGCCAGCAGCGCACGACAGAGTAACACAGATACGCAGTATTTT
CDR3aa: CASSARQSNTDTQYF

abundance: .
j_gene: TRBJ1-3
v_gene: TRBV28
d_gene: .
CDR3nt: TGTGCCAGCAGAAGTGCGGGGGAAGGAAACACCATATATTTT
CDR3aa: CASRSAGEGNTIYF

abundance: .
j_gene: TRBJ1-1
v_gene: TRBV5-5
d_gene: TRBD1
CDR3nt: TGTGCCAGCAGCTGGGAAGGACAGGGACACACTGAAGCTTTCTTT
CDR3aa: CASSWEGQGHTEAFF

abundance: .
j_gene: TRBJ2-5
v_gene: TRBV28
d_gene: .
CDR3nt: TGTGCCAGCAGTTCCCCTCGGGCCCAGTACTTC
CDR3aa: CASSSPRAQYF

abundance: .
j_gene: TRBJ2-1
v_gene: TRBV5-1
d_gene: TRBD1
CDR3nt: TGCGCCAGCACCCGGACAGGGTCCTACAATGAGCAGTTCTTC
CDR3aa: CASTRTGSYNEQFF

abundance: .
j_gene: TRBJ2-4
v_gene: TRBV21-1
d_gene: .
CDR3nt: TGTGCCAGCAGCAGCCCTAGCGGGAGAGGGGCCAAAAACATTCAGTACTTC
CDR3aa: CASSSPSGRGAKNIQYF

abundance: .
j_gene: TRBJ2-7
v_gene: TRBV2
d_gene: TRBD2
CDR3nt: TGTGCCAGCAGTGATGGTCTAGCGGGAGCGGAGGAGCAGTACTTC
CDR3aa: CASSDGLAGAEEQYF

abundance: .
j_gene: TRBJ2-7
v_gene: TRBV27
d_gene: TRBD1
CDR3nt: TGTGCCAGCAAATCGGGACAGTCCTACGAGCAGTACTTC
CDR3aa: CASKSGQSYEQYF

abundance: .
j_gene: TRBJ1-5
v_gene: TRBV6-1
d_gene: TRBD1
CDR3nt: TGTGCCAGCAGTCCTAGACAGGGTGGTCAGCCCCAGCATTTT
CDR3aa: CASSPRQGGQPQHF

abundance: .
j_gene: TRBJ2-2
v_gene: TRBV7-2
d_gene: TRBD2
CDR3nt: TGTGCCAGCAGCTTATATTTTTCGGGAGGCCTGAACACCGGGGAGCTGTTTTTT
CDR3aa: CASSLYFSGGLNTGELFF

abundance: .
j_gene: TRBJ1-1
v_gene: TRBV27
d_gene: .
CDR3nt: TGTGCCAGCAGTTTTACTTCCCTTCCCCTCGGGACTGAAGCTTTCTTT
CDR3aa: CASSFTSLPLGTEAFF

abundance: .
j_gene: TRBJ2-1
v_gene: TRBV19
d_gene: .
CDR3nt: TGTGCCAGTAGTATTTTGGGGAATGAGCAGTTCTTC
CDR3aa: CASSILGNEQFF

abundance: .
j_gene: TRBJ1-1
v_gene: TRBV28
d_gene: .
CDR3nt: TGTGCCAGCAGTTTAGGTTTCGAAAAAGCGGCTTTCTTT
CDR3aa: CASSLGFEKAAFF

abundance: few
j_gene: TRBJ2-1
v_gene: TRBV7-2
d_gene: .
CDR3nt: TGTGCCAGCAGCCAGCGAAATGAGCAGTTCTTC
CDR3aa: CASSQRNEQFF

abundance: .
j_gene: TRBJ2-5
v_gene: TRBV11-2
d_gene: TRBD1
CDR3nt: TGTGCCAGCAGCTTAGGGTCAGGGGGACAAGAGACCCAGTACTTC
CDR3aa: CASSLGSGGQETQYF

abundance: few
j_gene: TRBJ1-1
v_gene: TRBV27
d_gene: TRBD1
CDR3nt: TGTGCCAGCATTCCTAGGGCAGGGGGGACTGAAGCTTTCTTT
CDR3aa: CASIPRAGGTEAFF